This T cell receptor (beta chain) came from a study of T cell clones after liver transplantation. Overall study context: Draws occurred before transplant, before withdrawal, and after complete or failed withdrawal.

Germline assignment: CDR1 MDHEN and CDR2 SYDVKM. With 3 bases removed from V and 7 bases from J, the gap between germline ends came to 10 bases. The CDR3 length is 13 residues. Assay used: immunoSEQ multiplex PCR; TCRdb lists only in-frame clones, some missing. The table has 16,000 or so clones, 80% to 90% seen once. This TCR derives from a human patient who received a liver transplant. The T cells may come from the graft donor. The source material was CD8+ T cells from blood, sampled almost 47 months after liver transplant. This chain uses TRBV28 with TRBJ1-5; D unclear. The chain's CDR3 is CASSFDLGQPQHF. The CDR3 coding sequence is TGTGCCAGCAGTTTCGACCTAGGCCAGCCCCAGCATTTT.